The present TCR beta chain was sequenced within a study of blood T cell repertoires in COVID-19. Study-level information: Italy, Spain and the United States were the sources of the convalescent and acute COVID-19 samples. T cells, B-cell-depleted T cells, or PBMCs provided the cDNA or gDNA that served as material.

Sequencing used immunoSEQ multiplex PCR; TCRdb keeps in-frame clones, though not all of them. The data show tens of thousands of clones, just over 85% seen once. V was pared by 3 bases and J by 3 bases, with 1 base of the junction left unmatched. The CDR3 runs to 13 residues. What was sequenced was peripheral blood. This receptor was identified in a woman at least 80 years old with acute or convalescent COVID-19. V and J are TRBV12-3 or TRBV12-4 and TRBJ1-2; TRBD1 matches 7 bases. CDR3 loop: CASSFQGDYGYTF. The DNA of the CDR3 is TGTGCCAGCAGTTTCCAGGGGGACTATGGCTACACCTTC.